This TCR beta chain was documented in a study of blood T cell repertoires in COVID-19. About the study: Sample material is recorded as cDNA or gDNA derived from T cells, B-cell-depleted T cells, or PBMCs.

In the study's own analysis: Amplification from reference gene primers served as the basis for estimated nucleated cell counts. Clones were read by immunoSEQ multiplex PCR, and TCRdb kept only the in-frame ones, dropping some. V and J calls and clone size are those listed in that table; D and trimming were worked out from the DNA. The table records approximately 38,000 clones, approximately 80% of them present only once. The junction had 15 bases not matched to a gene; V was cut back by 3 bases and J by 4 bases. The length of the CDR3 is 18 residues. Germline CDR1 is SGHTA and CDR2 is FQGNSA. This receptor was identified in a human donor with acute or convalescent COVID-19. The donor label of this sample is uncertain. The source material was peripheral blood. The chain combines TRBV7-2 with TRBJ2-7, with 10 bases identical to TRBD2. The CDR3 reads CASSFVASGGPLPYEQYF. CDR3 nucleotide sequence: TGTGCCAGCAGCTTTGTCGCTAGCGGGGGCCCTTTACCTTACGAGCAGTACTTC. Using reference TRBV7-2 and TRBJ2-7 for the parts outside the CDR3, the full variable domain is GAGVSQSPSNKVTEKGKDVELRCDPISGHTALYWYRQSLGQGLEFLIYFQGNSAPDKSGLPSDRFSAERTGGSVSTLTIQRTQQEDSAVYLCASSFVASGGPLPYEQYFGPGTRLTVT.